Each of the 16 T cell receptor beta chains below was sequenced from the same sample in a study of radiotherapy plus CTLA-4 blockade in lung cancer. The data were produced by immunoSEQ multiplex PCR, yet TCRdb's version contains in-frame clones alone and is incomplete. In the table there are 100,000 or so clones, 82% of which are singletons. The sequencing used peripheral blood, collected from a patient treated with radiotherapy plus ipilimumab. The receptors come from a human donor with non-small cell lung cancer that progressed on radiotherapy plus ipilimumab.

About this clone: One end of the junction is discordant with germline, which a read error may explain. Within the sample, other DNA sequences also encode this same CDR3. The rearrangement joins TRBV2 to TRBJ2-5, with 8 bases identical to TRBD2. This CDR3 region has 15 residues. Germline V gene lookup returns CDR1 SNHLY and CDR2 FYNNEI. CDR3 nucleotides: TGCGCCAGCAGTGACTACAGCGGGAGCGGAGAGACCCAGTACTTC. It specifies CASSDYSGSGETQYF.

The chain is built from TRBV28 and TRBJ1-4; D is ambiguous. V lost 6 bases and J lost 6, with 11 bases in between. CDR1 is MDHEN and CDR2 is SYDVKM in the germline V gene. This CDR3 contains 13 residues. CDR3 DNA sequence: TGTGCCAGCAGCTCCAGGACTGATGAAAAACTGTTTTTT. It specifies CASSSRTDEKLFF.

Written as DNA, the CDR3 is TGTGCCAGCAGTTTAAGACAGGAAGTACCTGGAAACACCATATATTTT. Its translation: CASSLRQEVPGNTIYF. The rearrangement joins TRBV27 to TRBJ1-3; tentatively, D is TRBD1 (6 bases). The CDR3 is made up of 16 amino acids. CDR1 and CDR2 (germline): MNHEY, SMNVEV (reference sequence). The germline V and J ends were trimmed by 2 bases and 2 bases, with 13 bases remaining between them.

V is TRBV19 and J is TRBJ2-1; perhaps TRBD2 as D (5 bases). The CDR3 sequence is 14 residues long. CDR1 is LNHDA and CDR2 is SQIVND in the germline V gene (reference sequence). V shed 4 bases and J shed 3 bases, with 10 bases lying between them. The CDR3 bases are TGTGCCAGTAGTAGGACCGGGAACTACAATGAGCAGTTCTTC. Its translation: CASSRTGNYNEQFF.

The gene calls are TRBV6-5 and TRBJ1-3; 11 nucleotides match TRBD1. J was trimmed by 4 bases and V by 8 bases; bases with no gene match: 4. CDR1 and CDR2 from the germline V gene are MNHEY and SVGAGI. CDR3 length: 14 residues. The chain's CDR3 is CASGQGATGNTIYF. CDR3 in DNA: TGTGCCAGCGGACAGGGGGCGACAGGAAACACCATATATTTT.

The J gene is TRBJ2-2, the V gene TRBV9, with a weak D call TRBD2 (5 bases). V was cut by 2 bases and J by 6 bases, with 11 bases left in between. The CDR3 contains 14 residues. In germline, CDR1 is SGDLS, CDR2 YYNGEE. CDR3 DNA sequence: TGTGCCAGCAGCGTGGAACCCGGGGCCGGGGAGCTGTTTTTT. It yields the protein CASSVEPGAGELFF.

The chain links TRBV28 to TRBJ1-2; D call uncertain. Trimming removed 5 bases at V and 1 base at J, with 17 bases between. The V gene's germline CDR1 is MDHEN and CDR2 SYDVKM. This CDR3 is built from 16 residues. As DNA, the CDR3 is TGTGCCAGCAGTCTTATGGGCGCAAGGGATAACTATGGCTACACCTTC. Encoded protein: CASSLMGARDNYGYTF.

The CDR3 DNA sequence: TGTGCCAGCAGTCCCGATTCACCCCTCCACTTT. This translates into CASSPDSPLHF. The V gene is TRBV6-1, the J gene TRBJ1-6; no firm D call. V gave up 5 bases and J gave up 8 bases, with 4 bases separating them. The V gene's germline CDR1 is MNHNS and CDR2 SASEGT. The CDR3 covers 11 residues.

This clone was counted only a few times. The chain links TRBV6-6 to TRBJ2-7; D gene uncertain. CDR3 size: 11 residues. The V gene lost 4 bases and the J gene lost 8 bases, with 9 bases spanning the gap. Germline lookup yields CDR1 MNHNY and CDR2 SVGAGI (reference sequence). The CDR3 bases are TGTGCCAGCAGTTCCCCCGTGAAGCAGTACTTC. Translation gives CASSSPVKQYF.

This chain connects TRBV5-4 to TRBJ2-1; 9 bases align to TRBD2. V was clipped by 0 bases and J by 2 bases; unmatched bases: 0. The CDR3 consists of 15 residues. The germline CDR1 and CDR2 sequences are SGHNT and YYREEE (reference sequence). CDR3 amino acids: CASSLVAGAYNEQFF. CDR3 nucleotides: TGTGCCAGCAGCTTGGTAGCGGGAGCCTACAATGAGCAGTTCTTC.

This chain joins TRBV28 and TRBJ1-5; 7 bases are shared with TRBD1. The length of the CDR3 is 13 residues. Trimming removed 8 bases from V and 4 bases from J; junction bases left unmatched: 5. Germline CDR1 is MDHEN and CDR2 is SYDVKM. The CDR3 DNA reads TGTGCCAGCTCGACAGGGTTTAATCAGCCCCAGCATTTT. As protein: CASSTGFNQPQHF.

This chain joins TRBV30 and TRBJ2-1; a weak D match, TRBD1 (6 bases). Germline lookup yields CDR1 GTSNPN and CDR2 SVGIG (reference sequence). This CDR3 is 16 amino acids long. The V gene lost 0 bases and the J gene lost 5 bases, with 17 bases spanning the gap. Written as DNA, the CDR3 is TGTGCCTGGAGTGTAGGGGGAACTATCGGGAACAATGAGCAGTTCTTC. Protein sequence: CAWSVGGTIGNNEQFF.

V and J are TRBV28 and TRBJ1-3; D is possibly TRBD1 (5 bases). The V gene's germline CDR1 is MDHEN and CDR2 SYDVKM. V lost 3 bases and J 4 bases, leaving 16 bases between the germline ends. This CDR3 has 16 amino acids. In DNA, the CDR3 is TGTGCCAGCAGTTTTTTGAAGGGGCGTCCCGGAAACACCATATATTTT. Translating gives CASSFLKGRPGNTIYF.

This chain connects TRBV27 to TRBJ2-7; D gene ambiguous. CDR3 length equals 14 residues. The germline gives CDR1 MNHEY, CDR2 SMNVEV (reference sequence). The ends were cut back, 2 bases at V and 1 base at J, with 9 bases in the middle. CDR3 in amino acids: CASSLIRDSYEQYF. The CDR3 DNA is TGTGCCAGCAGTTTAATAAGGGATTCCTACGAGCAGTACTTC.

The CDR3 is CATSGEQGTDTQYF. CDR3 DNA: TGTGCCACCAGCGGCGAGCAAGGCACAGATACGCAGTATTTT. J is TRBJ2-3 and V is TRBV15, with D hard to call. This CDR3 region has 14 residues. Germline CDR1 and CDR2: LNHNV and YYDKDF (reference sequence). Trimming took off 5 bases at V and 1 base at J, with 10 bases between the two ends.

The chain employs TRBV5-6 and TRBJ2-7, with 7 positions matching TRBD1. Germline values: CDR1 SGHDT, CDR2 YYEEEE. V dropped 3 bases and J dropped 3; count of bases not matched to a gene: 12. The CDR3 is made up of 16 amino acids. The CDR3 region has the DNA TGTGCCAGCAGCTCGGAGACAGGGATGAGATACTACGAGCAGTACTTC. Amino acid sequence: CASSSETGMRYYEQYF.